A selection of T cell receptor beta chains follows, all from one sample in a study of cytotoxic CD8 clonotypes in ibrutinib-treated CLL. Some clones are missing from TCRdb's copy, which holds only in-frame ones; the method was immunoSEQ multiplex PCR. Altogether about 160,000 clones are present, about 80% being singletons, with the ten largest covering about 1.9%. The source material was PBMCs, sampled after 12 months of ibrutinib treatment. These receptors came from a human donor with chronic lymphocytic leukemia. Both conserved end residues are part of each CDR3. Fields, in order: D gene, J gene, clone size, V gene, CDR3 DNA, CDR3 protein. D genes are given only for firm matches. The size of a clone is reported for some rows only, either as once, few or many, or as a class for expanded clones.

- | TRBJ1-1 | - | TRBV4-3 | TGCGCCAGCAGCCAAGGTAGCAGGGGGAACACTGAAGCTTTCTTT | CASSQGSRGNTEAFF
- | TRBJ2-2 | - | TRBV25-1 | TGTGCCAGCAGTGATTGGAGCGCGGGGAACACCGGGGAGCTGTTTTTT | CASSDWSAGNTGELFF
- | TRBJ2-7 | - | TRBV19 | TGTGCCAGACAGATACCGGGGTGTGGGGCAGTAAAGACCTACGAGCAGTACTTC | CARQIPGCGAVKTYEQYF
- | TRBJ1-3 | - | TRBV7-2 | TGTGCCAGCAGCTCTGCCTGGCTGGGACAAAGCTCTGGAAACACCATATATTTT | CASSSAWLGQSSGNTIYF
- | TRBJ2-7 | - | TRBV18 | TGTGCCAGCTCAAATGAGGGGGAGCAGTACTTC | CASSNEGEQYF
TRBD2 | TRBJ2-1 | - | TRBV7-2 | TGTGCCAGCAGCGGAGGGACTAGCGGGGGATTGTATGAGCAGTTCTTC | CASSGGTSGGLYEQFF
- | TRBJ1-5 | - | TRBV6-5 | TGTGCCAGCAGTTACTCGCGCAATCAGCCCCAGCATTTT | CASSYSRNQPQHF
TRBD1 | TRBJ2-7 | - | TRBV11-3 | TGTGCCAGCAGCTTAACGTGGATCGGGACAGCGAGCTCCTACGAGCAGTACTTC | CASSLTWIGTASSYEQYF
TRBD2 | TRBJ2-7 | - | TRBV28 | TGTGCCAGCAGCGGTCTCGGACTAGTGGAGAGCGAGCAGTACTTC | CASSGLGLVESEQYF
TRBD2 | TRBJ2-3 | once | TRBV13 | TGTGCCAGCAGTTTAGCGGTTTCACTAGCGGGGGTGGAAGATACGCAGTATTTT | CASSLAVSLAGVEDTQYF
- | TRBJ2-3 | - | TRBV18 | TGTGCCAGCTCACCGTCGGGGGATACGCAGTATTTT | CASSPSGDTQYF
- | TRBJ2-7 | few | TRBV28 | TGTGCCAGCAGTTTAGGAGGGGGGGTAAGCTCCTACGAGCAGTACTTC | CASSLGGGVSSYEQYF
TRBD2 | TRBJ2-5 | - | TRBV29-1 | TGCAGCGTTGGCGGGGGGGGGAGGTCGGAGACCCAGTACTTC | CSVGGGGRSETQYF
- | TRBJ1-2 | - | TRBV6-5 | TGTGCCAGCAGTTACGCCAGGGGCTCTGGCTACACCTTC | CASSYARGSGYTF
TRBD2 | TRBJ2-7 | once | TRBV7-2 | TGTGCCAGCAGCTTAAGTATGGGACTAGTACTTTCCGAGCAGTACTTC | CASSLSMGLVLSEQYF
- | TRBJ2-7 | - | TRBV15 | TGTGCCACCAGCAGAGATCTCTTACGGTTCACTGAGTACGAGCAGTACTTC | CATSRDLLRFTEYEQYF
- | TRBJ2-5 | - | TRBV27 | TGTGCCAGCAGTTTCGCGCCCCCCGATCACACAAAAGAGACCCAGTACTTC | CASSFAPPDHTKETQYF
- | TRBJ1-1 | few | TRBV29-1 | TGCAGCGTTGGAACCACCGGGACCGAAGCTTTCTTT | CSVGTTGTEAFF
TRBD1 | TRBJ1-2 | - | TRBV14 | TGTGCCAGCAGTCCCGTTACAGGGGCCTATGGCTACACCTTC | CASSPVTGAYGYTF
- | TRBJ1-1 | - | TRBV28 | TGTGCCAACCTACTCAGGGGTAGGAGCACTGAAGCTTTCTTT | CANLLRGRSTEAFF
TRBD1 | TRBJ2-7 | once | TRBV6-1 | TGTGCCAGCAAGAAGGGACAGGGGGCCTACGAGCAGTACTTC | CASKKGQGAYEQYF
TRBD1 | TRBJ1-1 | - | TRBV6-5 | TGTGCCAGCAGTCCCCGGGACAGGGGGCTTACTGAAGCTTTCTTT | CASSPRDRGLTEAFF
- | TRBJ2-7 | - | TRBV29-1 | TGCAGCGTTGTAGGGGTCTTAGGTGACGAGCAGTACTTC | CSVVGVLGDEQYF
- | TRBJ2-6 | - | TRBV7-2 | TGTGCCAGCAGCGGAGAGATCTCTGGGGCCAACGTCCTGACTTTC | CASSGEISGANVLTF
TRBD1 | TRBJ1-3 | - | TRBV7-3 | TGTGCCAGCAGCCGGGGACAGGCGTCCGGAAACACCATATATTTT | CASSRGQASGNTIYF
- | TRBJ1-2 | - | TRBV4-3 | TGCGCCAGCAGCCAAGACCAACAGGGTTTCAGGGGTGGCTACACCTTC | CASSQDQQGFRGGYTF
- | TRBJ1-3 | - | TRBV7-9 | TGTGCCAGCAGCTCCACTACTTCTGGAAACACCATATATTTT | CASSSTTSGNTIYF
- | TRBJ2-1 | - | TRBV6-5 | TGTGCCAGCAGTTACTCCCGGACTAATTACAATGAGCAGTTCTTC | CASSYSRTNYNEQFF
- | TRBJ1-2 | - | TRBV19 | TGTGCCAGCCGAATCGGGGGGTCTAACTATGGCTACACCTTC | CASRIGGSNYGYTF
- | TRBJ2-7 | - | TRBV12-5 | TGTGCTAGTGGATTATTGCCGGGGAAGACCTACGAGCAGTACTTC | CASGLLPGKTYEQYF
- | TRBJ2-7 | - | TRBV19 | TGTGCCAGTAGTATCGCGGCCTCCACCAGCTCCTACGAGCAGTACTTC | CASSIAASTSSYEQYF
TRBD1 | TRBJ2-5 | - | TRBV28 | TGTGCCAGCAGTTTCGACAGGGCGGTCGGGGAGACCCAGTACTTC | CASSFDRAVGETQYF
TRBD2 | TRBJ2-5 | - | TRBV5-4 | TGTGCCAGCAGCCAGCGGTCGGGACTAGCGGGAGGGCCGAAGACCCAGTACTTC | CASSQRSGLAGGPKTQYF
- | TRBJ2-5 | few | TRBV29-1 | TGCAGCGTTGAACAGGGGGAGACCCAGTACTTC | CSVEQGETQYF
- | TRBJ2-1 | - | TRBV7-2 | TGTGCCAGCAGCTTCATACGGATGGGGTTCTGGGAGTACAATGAGCAGTTCTTC | CASSFIRMGFWEYNEQFF
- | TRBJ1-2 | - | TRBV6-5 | TGTGCCAGCGGAAAACAGCGTAACTATGGCTACACCTTC | CASGKQRNYGYTF
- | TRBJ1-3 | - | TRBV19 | TGTGCCAGTCACCATCGGGGGAGGGGCTCTGGAAACACCATATATTTT | CASHHRGRGSGNTIYF
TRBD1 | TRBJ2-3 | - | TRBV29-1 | TGCAGCGTTGCCCACGGGACAGGGGGCCTGAAGGCAGATACGCAGTATTTT | CSVAHGTGGLKADTQYF
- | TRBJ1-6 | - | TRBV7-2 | TGTGCCAGCAGCCCGAACCGTAATTCACCCCTCCACTTT | CASSPNRNSPLHF
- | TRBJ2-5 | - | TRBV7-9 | TGTGCCAGCAGCTTAGGGCAGGAGACCCAGTACTTC | CASSLGQETQYF
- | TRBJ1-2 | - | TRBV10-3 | TGTGCCATCAGTGAGTCGGGGCAGGATGGCTACACCTTC | CAISESGQDGYTF
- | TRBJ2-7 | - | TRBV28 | TGTGCCAGCAGTCGATTGACTTACGAGCAGTACTTC | CASSRLTYEQYF
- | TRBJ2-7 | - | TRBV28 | TGTGCCAGCAGTTTGGCAGGGGCCGGTATCGGCGAGCAGTACTTC | CASSLAGAGIGEQYF
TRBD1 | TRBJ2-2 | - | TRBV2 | TGTGCCAGCAGGTTGGACAGGGTGAACACCGGGGAGCTGTTTTTT | CASRLDRVNTGELFF
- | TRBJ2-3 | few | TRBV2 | TGTGCCAGCAGTTTAGGACAGGCGGAGGGAGATACGCAGTATTTT | CASSLGQAEGDTQYF
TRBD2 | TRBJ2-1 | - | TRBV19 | TGTGCCAGTAGTAGGGGACTAGCGGGGGGAATCCTAAGGGATGAGCAGTTCTTC | CASSRGLAGGILRDEQFF
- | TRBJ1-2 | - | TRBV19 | TGTGCCAGTAGTAAGACAGGTTATGGCTACACCTTC | CASSKTGYGYTF
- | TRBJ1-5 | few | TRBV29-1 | TGCAGCGTGAGCCAGGGAGTGGGGCATGACGATAATCAGCCCCAGCATTTT | CSVSQGVGHDDNQPQHF
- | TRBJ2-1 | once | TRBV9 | TGTGCCAGCAGCGTACTGGCAGGTGGTGGAAGTGAGCAGTTCTTC | CASSVLAGGGSEQFF
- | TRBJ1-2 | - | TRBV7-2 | TGTGCCAGCAGCCCTCTTGGGGGGTTGGGGGGCTACACCTTC | CASSPLGGLGGYTF